The 22 T cell receptor beta chains reported below all come from one sample, sequenced in a study of neoadjuvant anti-PD-1 for oral cavity cancer. Sequencing was performed with immunoSEQ multiplex PCR; in TCRdb, only in-frame clones are kept and a portion is missing. The table has 20,000 to 30,000 clones, 27% seen once. Noted time point: after neoadjuvant nivolumab, at surgical resection. The material sequenced was tumor tissue, taken after nivolumab (anti-PD-1) treatment. Receptor source: a person aged 35-80 years with oral cavity squamous cell carcinoma.

By share, this clone counts as medium-sized. The chain has TRBV9 and TRBJ2-1, with D possibly TRBD2 on 6 matching bases. Per germline, CDR1 SGDLS and CDR2 YYNGEE. V gave up 5 bases and J gave up 0 bases, with 15 bases separating them. The CDR3 length is 16 residues. CDR3 nucleotides: TGTGCCAGCAGTAGGGACTTCCAGAGCTCCTACAATGAGCAGTTCTTC. The encoded protein is CASSRDFQSSYNEQFF.

A few counts support this clone. The chain links TRBV7-2 to TRBJ2-5, with D maybe TRBD2 (5 bases). V shed 0 bases and J shed 7 bases, with 12 bases lying between them. The CDR3 totals 14 residues. Germline lookup yields CDR1 SGHTA and CDR2 FQGNSA. In DNA form, the CDR3 reads TGTGCCAGCAGCTTAGCAGCTAGCCGAGGGACCCAGTACTTC. This sequence encodes CASSLAASRGTQYF. Based on the CDR3 plus reference TRBV7-2 and TRBJ2-5, the full variable domain is GAGVSQSPSNKVTEKGKDVELRCDPISGHTALYWYRQSLGQGLEFLIYFQGNSAPDKSGLPSDRFSAERTGGSVSTLTIQRTQQEDSAVYLCASSLAASRGTQYFGPGTRLLVL.

The chain joins TRBV29-1 to TRBJ1-1, with a weak D call TRBD1 (5 bases). The length of the CDR3 is 13 residues. From germline, CDR1 is SQVTM and CDR2 ANQGSEA. V dropped 0 bases and J dropped 5 bases, with 10 bases sitting between them. CDR3 bases: TGCAGCGTTGAAGATCCAGGGATGACTGAAGCTTTCTTT. Translating gives CSVEDPGMTEAFF. The whole variable domain, remainder taken from reference TRBV29-1 and TRBJ1-1, is SAVISQKPSRDICQRGTSLTIQCQVDSQVTMMFWYRQQPGQSLTLIATANQGSEATYESGFVIDKFPISRPNLTFSTLTVSNMSPEDSSIYLCSVEDPGMTEAFFGQGTRLTVV.

This clone was picked up a small number of times. The chain carries TRBV28 and TRBJ1-5; TRBD1 might be the D (6 bases). The germline gives CDR1 MDHEN, CDR2 SYDVKM. Trimming shortened V by 6 bases and J by 3 bases, and 15 bases separated the two germline ends. This CDR3 has 15 residues. CDR3: CASRNPGHDNQPQHF. In DNA, the CDR3 is TGTGCCAGCAGAAATCCGGGACACGACAATCAGCCCCAGCATTTT.

The rearrangement joins TRBV7-9 to TRBJ1-1; D remains ambiguous. Germline V gives CDR1 SEHNR, CDR2 FQNEAQ (reference sequence). The CDR3 sequence is 13 residues long. Trimming took off 3 bases at V and 11 bases at J, with 16 bases between the two ends. This CDR3 reads CASSLYASLVAFF. CDR3 nucleotides: TGTGCCAGCAGCTTGTACGCCTCCTTGGTGGCTTTCTTT.

This clone was seen many times. The rearrangement joins TRBV28 to TRBJ2-7, with 11 bases fitting TRBD2. This CDR3 has 15 residues. Germline V gene lookup returns CDR1 MDHEN and CDR2 SYDVKM. Germline trimming cut 1 base from V and 3 bases from J; bases unmatched to any gene: 2. CDR3 bases: TGTGCCAGCAGTTTATTAGCGGGAGGGAACTACGAGCAGTACTTC. As protein: CASSLLAGGNYEQYF.

This clone was detected a few times. The chain carries TRBV6-5 and TRBJ1-1; weak D call: TRBD1 (5 bases). CDR1 and CDR2 from the germline V gene are MNHEY and SVGAGI. The CDR3 totals 13 residues. V gave up 6 bases and J gave up 3 bases, with 11 bases separating them. The CDR3 loop reads CASSETVDTEAFF. CDR3 nucleotide sequence: TGTGCCAGCAGCGAGACAGTCGACACTGAAGCTTTCTTT.

This clone counts as medium-sized. The chain couples TRBV30 to TRBJ2-7; perhaps TRBD2 as D (5 bases). The V gene lost 8 bases and the J gene lost 0 bases, with 14 bases spanning the gap. Germline V gives CDR1 GTSNPN, CDR2 SVGIG (reference sequence). The length of the CDR3 is 13 residues. As DNA, the CDR3 is TGTGCCACAGAGGGAGCAGTCTCCTACGAGCAGTACTTC. Translating gives CATEGAVSYEQYF. The full variable domain, rest sourced from reference TRBV30 and TRBJ2-7, is SQTIHQWPATLVQPVGSPLSLECTVEGTSNPNLYWYRQAAGRGLQLLFYSVGIGQISSEVPQNLSASRPQDRQFILSSKKLLLSDSGFYLCATEGAVSYEQYFGPGTRLTVT.

This sequence joins TRBV19 and TRBJ1-3, with a possible D match to TRBD1 (5 bases). Germline CDR1 LNHDA, CDR2 SQIVND (reference sequence). This CDR3 contains 14 residues. V lost 5 bases to trimming and J lost 3 bases, with 11 bases between them. The CDR3 protein is CASSPAGNGNTIYF. The CDR3 region has the DNA TGTGCCAGTAGTCCGGCAGGGAATGGAAACACCATATATTTT.

CDR3 nucleotide sequence: TGTGCCAGCAGGCAAGGACAGACCTACGAGCAGTACTTC. It is translated as CASRQGQTYEQYF. The J gene is TRBJ2-7, the V gene TRBV6-5; maybe TRBD1 (6 bases). The germline CDR1 and CDR2 sequences are MNHEY and SVGAGI. The CDR3 consists of 13 residues. V was clipped by 6 bases and J by 2 bases, with 11 bases between them.

In this sample, this clone turned up a few times. The V call is TRBV29-1, the J call TRBJ1-1; D possibly corresponds to TRBD1 (6 bases). Per the germline V gene, CDR1 is SQVTM and CDR2 is ANQGSEA. This CDR3 has 13 amino acids. The V and J ends lost 7 bases and 0 bases respectively, with 12 bases between them. CDR3 nucleotide sequence: TGCAGCGCGCCAGGACAGATGAACACTGAAGCTTTCTTT. Translating it yields CSAPGQMNTEAFF.

CDR3 amino acids: CASSLAGAGVGTDTQYF. The CDR3 nucleotides read TGTGCCAGCAGCTTAGCAGGAGCGGGAGTCGGCACAGATACGCAGTATTTT. This sequence joins TRBV11-2 and TRBJ2-3; 8 nucleotides line up with TRBD2. V was pared by 1 base and J by 1 base, with 7 bases of the junction left unmatched. The CDR3 has 17 amino acids. Germline V CDR1 and CDR2: SGHAT, FQNNGV. The entire variable domain, with the rest obtained from reference TRBV11-2 and TRBJ2-3, is as follows: EAGVAQSPRYKIIEKRQSVAFWCNPISGHATLYWYQQILGQGPKLLIQFQNNGVVDDSQLPKDRFSAERLKGVDSTLKIQPAKLEDSAVYLCASSLAGAGVGTDTQYFGPGTRLTVL.

This chain connects TRBV19 to TRBJ2-1; weak D call: TRBD2 (5 bases). Germline lookup yields CDR1 LNHDA and CDR2 SQIVND (reference sequence). Trimming removed 3 bases from V and 7 bases from J, with 7 bases in between. The CDR3 runs 12 residues. The CDR3 nucleotides are TGTGCCAGTAGTATCAGACTAAATGAGCAGTTCTTC. Translating gives CASSIRLNEQFF.

This clone was observed a few times. The V call is TRBV6-5, the J call TRBJ2-5; the D call may be TRBD1 or TRBD2 (5 bases each). The CDR3 is 14 amino acids. CDR1 is MNHEY and CDR2 is SVGAGI in the germline V gene. Trimming took 4 bases from V and 4 from J, leaving 13 bases between them. CDR3 in DNA: TGTGCCAGCAGTTGGGACCGGATGGGAGAGACCCAGTACTTC. Protein product: CASSWDRMGETQYF.

This clone was recorded a few times. The chain has TRBV14 and TRBJ2-6; D unclear. The CDR3 is 20 residues long. Germline CDR1 and CDR2: SGHDN and FVKESK. Trimming left V 4 bases short and J 5 bases short, with 27 bases between. The CDR3 sequence: CASSPLFLVSPSSRANVLTF. The CDR3 DNA reads as TGTGCCAGCAGCCCACTATTTTTAGTCTCCCCTTCGTCCCGGGCCAACGTCCTGACTTTC.

The table lists this clone with a few counts. The chain carries TRBV20-1 and TRBJ2-7; no clear D gene. The CDR3 has 11 residues. V was clipped by 6 bases and J by 0 bases, with 6 bases between them. Germline CDR1 reads DFQATT; CDR2 reads SNEGSKA (reference sequence). In DNA form, the CDR3 reads TGCAGTGCCGGACCCTCCTACGAGCAGTACTTC. Translating gives CSAGPSYEQYF.

V gene TRBV11-2 combines with J gene TRBJ2-7, with a possible D match to TRBD2 (5 bases). Germline values: CDR1 SGHAT, CDR2 FQNNGV. The length of the CDR3 is 13 residues. Trimming took off 0 bases at V and 5 bases at J, with 8 bases between the two ends. CDR3 protein: CASSLDMRDEQYF. The DNA of the CDR3 is TGTGCCAGCAGCTTAGACATGCGGGACGAGCAGTACTTC.

The J gene is TRBJ2-1, the V gene TRBV6-1; TRBD2 agrees at 7 bases. The V gene end was trimmed by 6 bases and the J gene end by 6 bases; junction bases not matched to a gene: 2. The CDR3 loop spans 12 amino acids. Germline V lookup: CDR1 MNHNS, CDR2 SASEGT. The CDR3 spells CASRRTSNEQFF. The DNA for the CDR3 is TGTGCCAGCAGGAGGACTAGCAATGAGCAGTTCTTC.

The V call is TRBV10-2, the J call TRBJ2-5; D could derive from TRBD1 or TRBD2 (5 bases each). CDR1 and CDR2 from the germline V gene are WSHSY and SAAADI. The CDR3 consists of 12 residues. V lost 7 bases, J lost 4 bases, and 10 bases lay in between. The CDR3 is CASKGETETQYF. CDR3 sequence (DNA): TGCGCCAGCAAAGGGGAGACAGAGACCCAGTACTTC.

The V call is TRBV27, the J call TRBJ2-7; 10 nucleotides agree with TRBD2. J gave up 6 bases and V 6 bases, and 11 bases lay outside the gene matches. The CDR3 sequence is 15 residues long. The germline gives CDR1 MNHEY, CDR2 SMNVEV (reference sequence). As DNA, the CDR3 is TGTGCCAGCAGCGCCCTATTGGGACTAGCGAGCGAGCAGTACTTC. Protein product: CASSALLGLASEQYF.

V gene TRBV5-8 combines with J gene TRBJ2-3, with TRBD2 matching over 14 bases. The CDR3 runs 17 residues. The trim removed 4 bases at V and 4 bases at J, leaving 8 bases unmatched. Germline CDR1 is SGHTS and CDR2 is YDEGEE. The CDR3 DNA follows: TGTGCCAGCAGCGCTACCGGGACTAGCGGGGGTGCAGATACGCAGTATTTT. It yields the protein CASSATGTSGGADTQYF.

V usage is TRBV18 and J usage is TRBJ1-5; the match to TRBD1 covers 8 bases. Germline V gene sequence: CDR1 KGHSH, CDR2 LQKENI. This CDR3 has 18 amino acids. V shed 3 bases and J 3 bases; nucleotides not matched to a gene: 13. CDR3 bases: TGTGCCAGCTCACCCCTCGCAACAGGGGGTGGAACCAATCAGCCCCAGCATTTT. It encodes CASSPLATGGGTNQPQHF.